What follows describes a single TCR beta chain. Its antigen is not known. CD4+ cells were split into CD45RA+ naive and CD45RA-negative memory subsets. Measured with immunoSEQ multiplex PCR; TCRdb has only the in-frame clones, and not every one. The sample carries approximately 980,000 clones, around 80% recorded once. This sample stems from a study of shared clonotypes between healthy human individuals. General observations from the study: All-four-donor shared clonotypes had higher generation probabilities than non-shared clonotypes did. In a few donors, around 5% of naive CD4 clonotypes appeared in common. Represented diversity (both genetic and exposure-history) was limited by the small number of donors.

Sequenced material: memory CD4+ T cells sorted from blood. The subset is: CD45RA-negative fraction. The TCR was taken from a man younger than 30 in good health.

Here the CDR3 DNA reads TGTGCCAGCAGCGCAGACAGTACCCGTAGCAGCGGGGAGCTGTTTTTT. Its translation: CASSADSTRSSGELFF. The chain has TRBV5-4 and TRBJ2-2; TRBD1 might be the D (5 bases). The CDR3 covers 16 residues. Trimming cost V 4 bases and J 7 bases, with 20 bases left between them. Germline CDR1 SGHNT, CDR2 YYREEE (reference sequence).